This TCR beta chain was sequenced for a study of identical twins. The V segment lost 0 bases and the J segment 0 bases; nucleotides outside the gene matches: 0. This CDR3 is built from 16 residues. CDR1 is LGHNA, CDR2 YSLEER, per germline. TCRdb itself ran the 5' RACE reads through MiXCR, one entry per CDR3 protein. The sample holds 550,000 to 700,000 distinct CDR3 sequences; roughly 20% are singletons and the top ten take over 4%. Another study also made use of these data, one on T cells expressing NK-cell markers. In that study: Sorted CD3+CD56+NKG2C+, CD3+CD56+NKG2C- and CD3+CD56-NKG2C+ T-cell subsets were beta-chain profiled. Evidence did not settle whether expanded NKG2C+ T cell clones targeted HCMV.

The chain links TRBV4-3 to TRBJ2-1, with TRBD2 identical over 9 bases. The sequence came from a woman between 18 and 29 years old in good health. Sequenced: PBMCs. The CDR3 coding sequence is TGCGCCAGCAGCCAAGATAGCGGGAGCTCCTACAATGAGCAGTTCTTC. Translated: CASSQDSGSSYNEQFF.